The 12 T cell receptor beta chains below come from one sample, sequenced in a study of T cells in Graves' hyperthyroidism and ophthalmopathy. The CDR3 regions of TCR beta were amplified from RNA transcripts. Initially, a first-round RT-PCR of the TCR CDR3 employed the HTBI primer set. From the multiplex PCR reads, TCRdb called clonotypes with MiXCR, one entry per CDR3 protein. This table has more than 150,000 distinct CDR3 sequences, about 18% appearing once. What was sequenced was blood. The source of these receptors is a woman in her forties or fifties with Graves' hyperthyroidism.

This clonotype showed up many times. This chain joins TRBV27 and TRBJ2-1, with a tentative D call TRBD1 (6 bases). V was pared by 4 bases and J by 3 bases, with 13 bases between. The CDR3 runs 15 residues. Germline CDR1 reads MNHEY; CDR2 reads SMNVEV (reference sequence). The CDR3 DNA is TGTGCCAGCAGTTCATACAGGGATATCTACAATGAGCAGTTCTTC. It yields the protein CASSSYRDIYNEQFF.

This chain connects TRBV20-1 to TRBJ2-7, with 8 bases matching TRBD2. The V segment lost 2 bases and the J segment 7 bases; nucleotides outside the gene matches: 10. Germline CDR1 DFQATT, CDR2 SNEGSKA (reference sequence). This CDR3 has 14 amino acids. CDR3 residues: CSARRKGLVYEQYF. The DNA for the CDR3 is TGCAGTGCTAGAAGAAAGGGACTAGTATATGAGCAGTACTTC.

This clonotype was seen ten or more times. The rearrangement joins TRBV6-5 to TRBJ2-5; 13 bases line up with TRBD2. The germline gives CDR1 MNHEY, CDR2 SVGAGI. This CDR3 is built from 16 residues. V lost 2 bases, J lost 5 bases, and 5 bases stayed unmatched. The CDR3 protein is CASSYRLAGGGETQYF. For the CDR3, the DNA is TGTGCCAGCAGTTACAGACTAGCGGGGGGAGGGGAGACCCAGTACTTC.

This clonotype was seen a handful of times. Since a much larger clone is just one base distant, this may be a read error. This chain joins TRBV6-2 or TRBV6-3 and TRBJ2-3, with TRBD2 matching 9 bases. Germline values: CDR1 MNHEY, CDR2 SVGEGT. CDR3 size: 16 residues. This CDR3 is CASSYNLRGGEDTRYF. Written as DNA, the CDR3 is TGTGCCAGCAGTTACAATTTGCGGGGGGGCGAGGATACGCGGTATTTT.

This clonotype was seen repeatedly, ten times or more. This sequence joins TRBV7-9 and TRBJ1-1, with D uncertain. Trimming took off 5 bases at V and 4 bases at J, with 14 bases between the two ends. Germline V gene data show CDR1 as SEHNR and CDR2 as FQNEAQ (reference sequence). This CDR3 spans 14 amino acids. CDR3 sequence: CASSPLKMGTEAFF. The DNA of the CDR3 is TGTGCCAGCAGCCCTCTGAAGATGGGCACTGAAGCTTTCTTT.

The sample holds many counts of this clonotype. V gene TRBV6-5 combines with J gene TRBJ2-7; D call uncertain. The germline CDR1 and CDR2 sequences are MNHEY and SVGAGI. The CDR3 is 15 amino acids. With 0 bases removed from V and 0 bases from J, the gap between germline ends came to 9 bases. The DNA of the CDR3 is TGTGCCAGCAGTTACTCTGACATCGACTCCTACGAGCAGTACTTC. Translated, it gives CASSYSDIDSYEQYF.

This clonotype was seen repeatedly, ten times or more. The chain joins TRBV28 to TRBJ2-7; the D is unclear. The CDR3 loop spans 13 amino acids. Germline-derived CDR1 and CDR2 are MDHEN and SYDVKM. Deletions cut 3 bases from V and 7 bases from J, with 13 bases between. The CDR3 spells CASSLNPNREQYF. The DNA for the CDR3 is TGTGCCAGCAGTTTGAACCCAAATCGGGAGCAGTACTTC.

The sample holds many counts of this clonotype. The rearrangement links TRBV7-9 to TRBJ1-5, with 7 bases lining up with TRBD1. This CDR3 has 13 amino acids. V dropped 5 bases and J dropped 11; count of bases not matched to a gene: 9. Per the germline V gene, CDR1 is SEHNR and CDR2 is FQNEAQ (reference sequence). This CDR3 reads CASSQGGGKAQHF. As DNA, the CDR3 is TGTGCCAGCAGCCAGGGGGGGGGGAAGGCCCAGCATTTT.

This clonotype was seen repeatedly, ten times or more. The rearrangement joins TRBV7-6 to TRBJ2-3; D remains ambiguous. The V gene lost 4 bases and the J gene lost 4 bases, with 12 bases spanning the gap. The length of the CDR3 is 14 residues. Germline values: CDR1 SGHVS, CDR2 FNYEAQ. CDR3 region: CASSSWLSSDTQYF. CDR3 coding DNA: TGTGCCAGCAGCTCGTGGCTCTCCTCAGATACGCAGTATTTT.

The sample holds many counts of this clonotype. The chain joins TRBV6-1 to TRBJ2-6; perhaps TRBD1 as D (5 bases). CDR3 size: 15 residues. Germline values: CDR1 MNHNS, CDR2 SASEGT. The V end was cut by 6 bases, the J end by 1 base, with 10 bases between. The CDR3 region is CASRDAGSGANVLTF. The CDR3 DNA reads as TGTGCCAGCAGGGATGCAGGGTCTGGGGCCAACGTCCTGACTTTC.

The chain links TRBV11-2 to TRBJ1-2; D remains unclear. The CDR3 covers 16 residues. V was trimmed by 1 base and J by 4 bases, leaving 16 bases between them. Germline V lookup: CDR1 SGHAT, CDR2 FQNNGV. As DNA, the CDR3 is TGTGCCAGCAGCTTAGTAGCAGGAACTATGGCCTATGGCTACACCTTC. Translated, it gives CASSLVAGTMAYGYTF.

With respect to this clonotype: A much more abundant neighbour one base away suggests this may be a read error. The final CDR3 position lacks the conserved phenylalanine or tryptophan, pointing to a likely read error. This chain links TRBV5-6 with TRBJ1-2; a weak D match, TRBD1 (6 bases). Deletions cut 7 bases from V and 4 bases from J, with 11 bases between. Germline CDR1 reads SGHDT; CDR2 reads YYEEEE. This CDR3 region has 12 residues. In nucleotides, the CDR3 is TGTGCCAGCGGCGGACAGTCCTATGGCTACACCCTC. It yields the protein CASGGQSYGYTL.